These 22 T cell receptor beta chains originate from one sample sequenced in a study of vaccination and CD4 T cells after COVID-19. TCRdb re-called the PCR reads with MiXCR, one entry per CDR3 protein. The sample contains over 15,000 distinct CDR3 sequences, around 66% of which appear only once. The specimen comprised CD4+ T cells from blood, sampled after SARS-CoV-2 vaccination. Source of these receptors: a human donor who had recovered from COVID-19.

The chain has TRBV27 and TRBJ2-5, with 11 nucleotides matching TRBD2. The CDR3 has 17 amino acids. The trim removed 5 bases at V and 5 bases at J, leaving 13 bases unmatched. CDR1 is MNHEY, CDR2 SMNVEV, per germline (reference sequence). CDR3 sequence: CASSIRALAGVSETQYF. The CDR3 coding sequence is TGTGCCAGCAGTATAAGGGCACTAGCGGGAGTGAGTGAGACCCAGTACTTC.

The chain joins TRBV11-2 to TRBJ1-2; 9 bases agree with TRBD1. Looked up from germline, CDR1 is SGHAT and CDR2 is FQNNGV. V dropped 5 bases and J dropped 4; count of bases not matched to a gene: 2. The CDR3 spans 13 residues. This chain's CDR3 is CASSEGQGYGYTF. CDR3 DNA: TGTGCCAGCAGCGAGGGACAGGGCTATGGCTACACCTTC.

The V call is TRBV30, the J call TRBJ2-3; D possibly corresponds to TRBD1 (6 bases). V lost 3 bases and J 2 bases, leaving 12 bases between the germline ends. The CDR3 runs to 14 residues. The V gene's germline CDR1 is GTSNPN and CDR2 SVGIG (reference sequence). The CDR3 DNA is TGTGCCTGGAGGCCGGGACACCACACAGATACGCAGTATTTT. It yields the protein CAWRPGHHTDTQYF.

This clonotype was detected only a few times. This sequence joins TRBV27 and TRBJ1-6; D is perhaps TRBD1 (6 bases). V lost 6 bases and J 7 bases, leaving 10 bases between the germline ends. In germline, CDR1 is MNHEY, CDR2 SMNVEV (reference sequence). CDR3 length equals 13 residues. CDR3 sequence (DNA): TGTGCCAGCAGACGGGACAAAAATTCACCCCTCCACTTT. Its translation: CASRRDKNSPLHF.

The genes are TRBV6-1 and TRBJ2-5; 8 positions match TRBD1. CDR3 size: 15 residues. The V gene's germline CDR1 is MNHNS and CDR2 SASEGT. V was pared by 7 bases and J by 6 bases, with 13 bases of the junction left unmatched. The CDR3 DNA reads TGTGCCAGCACCCCAATCGACAGGGGTGAAAAGACCCAGTACTTC. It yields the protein CASTPIDRGEKTQYF.

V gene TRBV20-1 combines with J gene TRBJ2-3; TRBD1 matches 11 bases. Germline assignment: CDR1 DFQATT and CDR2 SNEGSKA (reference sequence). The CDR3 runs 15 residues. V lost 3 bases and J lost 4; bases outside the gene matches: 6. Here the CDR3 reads CSARSDRGRSDTQYF. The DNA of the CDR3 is TGCAGTGCTAGGTCGGACAGGGGGCGATCAGATACGCAGTATTTT.

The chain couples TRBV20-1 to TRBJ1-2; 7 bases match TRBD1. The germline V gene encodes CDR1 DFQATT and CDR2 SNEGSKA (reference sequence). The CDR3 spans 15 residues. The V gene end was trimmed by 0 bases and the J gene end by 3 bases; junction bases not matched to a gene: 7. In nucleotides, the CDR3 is TGCAGTGCTAGAGAACAGACAGGGCTCGACTATGGCTACACCTTC. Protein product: CSAREQTGLDYGYTF.

The CDR3 region is CASRYNTDTQYF. In DNA, the CDR3 is TGTGCCAGCAGATACAACACAGATACGCAGTATTTT. The V gene is TRBV6-5, the J gene TRBJ2-3; D uncertain. Germline values: CDR1 MNHEY, CDR2 SVGAGI. CDR3 length equals 12 residues. V lost 6 bases to trimming and J lost 2 bases, with 6 bases between them.

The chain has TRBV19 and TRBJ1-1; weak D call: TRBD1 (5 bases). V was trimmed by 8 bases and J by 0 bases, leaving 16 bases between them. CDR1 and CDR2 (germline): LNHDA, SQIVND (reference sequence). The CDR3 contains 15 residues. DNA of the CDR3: TGTGCCAGTGGAGAGGGGCCTTTGATGAACACTGAAGCTTTCTTT. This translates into CASGEGPLMNTEAFF.

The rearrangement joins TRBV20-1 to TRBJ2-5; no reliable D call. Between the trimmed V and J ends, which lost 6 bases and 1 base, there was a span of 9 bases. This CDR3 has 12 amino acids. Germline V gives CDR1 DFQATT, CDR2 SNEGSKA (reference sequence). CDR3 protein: CSALGFQETQYF. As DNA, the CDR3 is TGCAGTGCCCTAGGATTCCAAGAGACCCAGTACTTC.

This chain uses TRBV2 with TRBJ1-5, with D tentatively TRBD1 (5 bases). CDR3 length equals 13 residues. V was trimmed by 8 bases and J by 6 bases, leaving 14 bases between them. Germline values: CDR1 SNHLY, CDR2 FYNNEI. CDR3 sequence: CASGTGRGQPQHF. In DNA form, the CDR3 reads TGTGCCAGCGGTACAGGTAGAGGTCAGCCCCAGCATTTT.

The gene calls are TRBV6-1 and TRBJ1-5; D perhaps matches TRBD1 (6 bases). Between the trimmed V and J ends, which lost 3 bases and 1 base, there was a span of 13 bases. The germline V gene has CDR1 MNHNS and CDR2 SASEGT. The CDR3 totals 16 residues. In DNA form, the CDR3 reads TGTGCCAGCAGTGAGAGGGGGGGGTGGAGCAATCAGCCCCAGCATTTT. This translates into CASSERGGWSNQPQHF.

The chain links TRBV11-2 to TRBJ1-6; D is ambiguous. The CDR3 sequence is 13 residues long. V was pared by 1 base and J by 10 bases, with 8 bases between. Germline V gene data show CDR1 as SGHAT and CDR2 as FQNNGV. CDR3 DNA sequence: TGTGCCAGCAGCTTAGTCCCCGACTCACCCCTCCACTTT. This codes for CASSLVPDSPLHF.

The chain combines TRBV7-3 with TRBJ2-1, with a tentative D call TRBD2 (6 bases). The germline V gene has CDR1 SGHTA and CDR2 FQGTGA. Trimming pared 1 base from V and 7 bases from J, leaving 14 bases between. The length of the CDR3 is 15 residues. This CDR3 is CASSLRRVGRNEQFF. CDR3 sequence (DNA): TGTGCCAGCAGCTTAAGACGGGTAGGGAGGAATGAGCAGTTCTTC. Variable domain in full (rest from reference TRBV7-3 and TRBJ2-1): GAGVSQTPSNKVTEKGKYVELRCDPISGHTALYWYRQSLGQGPEFLIYFQGTGAADDSGLPNDRFFAVRPEGSVSTLKIQRTERGDSAVYLCASSLRRVGRNEQFFGPGTRLTVL.

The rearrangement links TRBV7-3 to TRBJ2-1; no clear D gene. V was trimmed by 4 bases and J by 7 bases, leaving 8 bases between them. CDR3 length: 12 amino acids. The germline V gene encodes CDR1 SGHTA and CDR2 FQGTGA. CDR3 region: CASSYQGNEQFF. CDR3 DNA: TGTGCCAGCAGCTACCAAGGGAATGAGCAGTTCTTC.

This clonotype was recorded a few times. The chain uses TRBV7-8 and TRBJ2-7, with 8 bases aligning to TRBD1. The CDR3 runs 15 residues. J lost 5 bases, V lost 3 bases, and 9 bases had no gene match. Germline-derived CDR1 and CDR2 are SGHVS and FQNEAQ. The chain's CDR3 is CASSFSGTGPHEQYF. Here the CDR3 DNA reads TGTGCCAGCAGCTTTAGTGGGACAGGCCCCCACGAGCAGTACTTC.

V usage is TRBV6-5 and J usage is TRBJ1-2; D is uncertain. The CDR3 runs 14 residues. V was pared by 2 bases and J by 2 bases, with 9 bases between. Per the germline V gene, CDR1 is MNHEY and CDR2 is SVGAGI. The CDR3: CASSYGEVNYGYTF. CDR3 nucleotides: TGTGCCAGCAGTTACGGGGAAGTCAACTATGGCTACACCTTC.

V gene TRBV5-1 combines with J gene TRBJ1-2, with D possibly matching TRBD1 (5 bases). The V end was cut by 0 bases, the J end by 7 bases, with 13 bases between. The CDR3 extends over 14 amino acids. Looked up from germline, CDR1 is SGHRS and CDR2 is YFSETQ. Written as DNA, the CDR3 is TGCGCCAGCAGCTTGGTGACAGTGTTTAGTGGCTACACCTTC. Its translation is CASSLVTVFSGYTF.

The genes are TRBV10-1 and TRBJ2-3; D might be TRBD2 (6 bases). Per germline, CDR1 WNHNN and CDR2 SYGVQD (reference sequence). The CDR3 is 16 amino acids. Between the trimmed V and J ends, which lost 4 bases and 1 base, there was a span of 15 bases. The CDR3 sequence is CASSVRPGEGTDTQYF. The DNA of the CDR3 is TGCGCCAGCAGTGTAAGGCCGGGGGAGGGCACAGATACGCAGTATTTT.

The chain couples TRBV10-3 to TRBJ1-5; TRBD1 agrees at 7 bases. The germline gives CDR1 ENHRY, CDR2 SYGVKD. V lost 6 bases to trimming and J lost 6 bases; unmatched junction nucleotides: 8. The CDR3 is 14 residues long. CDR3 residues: CAIRDGQVGQPQHF. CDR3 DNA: TGTGCCATCAGAGACGGACAGGTGGGTCAGCCCCAGCATTTT.

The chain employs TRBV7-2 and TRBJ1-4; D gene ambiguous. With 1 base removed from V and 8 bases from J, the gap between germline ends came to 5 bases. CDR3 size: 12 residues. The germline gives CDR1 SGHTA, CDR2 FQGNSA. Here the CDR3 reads CASSLVREKLFF. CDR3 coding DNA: TGTGCCAGCAGCTTAGTGCGGGAAAAACTGTTTTTT. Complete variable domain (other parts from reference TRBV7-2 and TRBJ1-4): GAGVSQSPSNKVTEKGKDVELRCDPISGHTALYWYRQSLGQGLEFLIYFQGNSAPDKSGLPSDRFSAERTGGSVSTLTIQRTQQEDSAVYLCASSLVREKLFFGSGTQLSVL.

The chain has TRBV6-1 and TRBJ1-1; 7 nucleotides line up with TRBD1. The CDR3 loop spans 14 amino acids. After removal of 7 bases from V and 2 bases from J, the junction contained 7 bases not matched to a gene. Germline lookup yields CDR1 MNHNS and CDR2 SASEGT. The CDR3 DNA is TGTGCCAGCATGATTAGACAGGGTAACACTGAAGCTTTCTTT. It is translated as CASMIRQGNTEAFF.